What follows are 13 T cell receptor beta chains derived from one specimen sequenced in a study of siplizumab effects on memory and regulatory T cells. Produced via immunoSEQ multiplex PCR; TCRdb's table is partial and in-frame only. The sample records about 100,000 clones, 75% to 95% being singletons. The sequencing sample was made of CD4+ T cells sorted from blood. These TCRs come from a human donor in good health.

This chain connects TRBV7-3 to TRBJ2-1; a weak D match, TRBD1 (5 bases). The CDR3 contains 12 residues. The germline V and J ends were trimmed by 1 base and 7 bases, with 5 bases remaining between them. Germline lookup yields CDR1 SGHTA and CDR2 FQGTGA. CDR3 bases: TGTGCCAGCAGCTTAAACAGGAATGAGCAGTTCTTC. It yields the protein CASSLNRNEQFF.

This chain uses TRBV18 with TRBJ2-6; D may be TRBD1 or TRBD2 (5 bases each). Germline values: CDR1 KGHSH, CDR2 LQKENI. The germline V and J ends were trimmed by 3 bases and 2 bases, with 11 bases remaining between them. This CDR3 spans 16 amino acids. Here the CDR3 reads CASSPVGETGANVLTF. CDR3 DNA: TGTGCCAGCTCACCGGTGGGGGAGACTGGGGCCAACGTCCTGACTTTC.

V is TRBV18 and J is TRBJ2-3; 8 nucleotides agree with TRBD1. The CDR3 contains 15 residues. Trimming cost V 3 bases and J 2 bases; bases outside gene matches: 4. Germline loops: CDR1 KGHSH, CDR2 LQKENI. The CDR3 is CASSPQGALTDTQYF. As DNA, the CDR3 is TGTGCCAGCTCACCCCAGGGGGCCCTCACAGATACGCAGTATTTT.

This clone was seen once. The rearrangement uses TRBV10-2 and TRBJ2-2; 14 bases align to TRBD2. Trimming at V came to 6 bases and at J to 5 bases, leaving 8 bases not matched to a gene. The length of the CDR3 is 17 residues. Germline-derived CDR1 and CDR2 are WSHSY and SAAADI. CDR3 DNA: TGCGCCAGCAGGCCCCCGACTAGCGGGGGGGCGACCGGGGAGCTGTTTTTT. It encodes CASRPPTSGGATGELFF.

This chain uses TRBV15 with TRBJ2-5; no clear D. The V and J ends lost 3 bases and 3 bases respectively, with 11 bases between them. Germline loops: CDR1 LNHNV, CDR2 YYDKDF (reference sequence). The CDR3 spans 14 residues. The CDR3 spells CATSRGNLEETQYF. For the CDR3, the DNA is TGTGCCACCAGCAGGGGAAACTTAGAAGAGACCCAGTACTTC.

The chain's CDR3 is CASSLALGSAQIPQYF. As DNA, the CDR3 is TGTGCCAGCAGCTTAGCCCTTGGGAGCGCACAGATTCCGCAGTATTTT. The chain is built from TRBV7-9 and TRBJ2-3; perhaps TRBD2 as D (5 bases). There are 16 residues in the CDR3. Trimming took 0 bases from V and 10 from J, leaving 20 bases between them. The V gene's germline CDR1 is SEHNR and CDR2 FQNEAQ (reference sequence).

V and J are TRBV5-1 and TRBJ2-1, with D possibly being TRBD1 (6 bases). The CDR3 contains 13 residues. V lost 3 bases to trimming and J lost 10 bases, with 14 bases between them. Germline lookup yields CDR1 SGHRS and CDR2 YFSETQ. The CDR3 here is CASSSGQSGEQFF. The CDR3 region has the DNA TGCGCCAGCAGCTCTGGACAGTCCGGGGAGCAGTTCTTC.

This clone appeared once. The chain links TRBV7-2 to TRBJ1-2, with D hard to call. The CDR3 contains 16 residues. CDR1 and CDR2 from the germline V gene are SGHTA and FQGNSA. With 1 base removed from V and 4 bases from J, the gap between germline ends came to 16 bases. The CDR3 DNA reads TGTGCCAGCAGCTTAGAAATATCGTGGCCTACCTATGGCTACACCTTC. Translated, it gives CASSLEISWPTYGYTF.

The chain couples TRBV18 to TRBJ2-7; D remains ambiguous. Germline loops: CDR1 KGHSH, CDR2 LQKENI. Trimming cost V 3 bases and J 0 bases, with 9 bases left between them. This CDR3 has 14 residues. DNA for the CDR3: TGTGCCAGCTCACCGTTCGAAAGCTCCTACGAGCAGTACTTC. The encoded protein is CASSPFESSYEQYF.

V is TRBV28 and J is TRBJ2-7, with a weak D call TRBD2 (5 bases). Trimming took off 5 bases at V and 6 bases at J, with 23 bases between the two ends. Germline CDR1 is MDHEN and CDR2 is SYDVKM. The length of the CDR3 is 16 residues. The CDR3: CASSLGAREATSEQYF. In DNA form, the CDR3 reads TGTGCCAGCAGTCTCGGAGCTCGGGAAGCCACCTCCGAGCAGTACTTC.

The chain carries TRBV10-1 and TRBJ1-2, with no clear D. The CDR3 totals 15 residues. V lost 3 bases and J lost 8, with 19 bases in between. Germline V CDR1 and CDR2: WNHNN, SYGVQD (reference sequence). In nucleotides, the CDR3 is TGCGCCAGCAGTGAAGGGTCTGACCCGAGTGAGGGCTACACCTTC. Its translation: CASSEGSDPSEGYTF.

This clone was counted a single time. The chain uses TRBV18 and TRBJ2-7; possibly TRBD1 or TRBD2 for D (6 bases each). The CDR3 has 13 residues. The germline V and J ends were trimmed by 5 bases and 0 bases, with 8 bases remaining between them. Germline-derived CDR1 and CDR2 are KGHSH and LQKENI. The CDR3 spells CASSKGGSYEQYF. The CDR3 DNA is TGTGCCAGCTCAAAGGGGGGCTCCTACGAGCAGTACTTC.

V usage is TRBV5-1 and J usage is TRBJ1-3, with unresolved D. V shed 2 bases and J shed 0 bases, with 21 bases lying between them. CDR3 length: 19 amino acids. Germline values: CDR1 SGHRS, CDR2 YFSETQ. The CDR3, as DNA: TGCGCCAGCAGCTTATTTGAAAGCGGAACAGTAAGCTCTGGAAACACCATATATTTT. This gives the protein CASSLFESGTVSSGNTIYF.